This TCR beta chain originates from a study of neurological immune-mediated disorders. Germline values: CDR1 KGHSH, CDR2 LQKENI. V gave up 0 bases and J gave up 4 bases, with 7 bases separating them. The CDR3 extends over 14 amino acids. A single run covered 15-18 subjects with over 170 million TCR-beta sequences. TCRdb re-analysed the 5' RACE reads in MiXCR, keeping a single row per CDR3 protein. The data show 84,000 or so distinct CDR3 sequences, with 4.3% seen just once and approximately 5.4% held by the top ten. This clonotype showed up many times. Time point of the sample: longitudinal time-point 3.

Sequences were obtained from PBMCs. The genes are TRBV18 and TRBJ2-1, with unresolved D. The clonotype originates from a woman aged 60-70 years with multiple sclerosis. The DNA for the CDR3 is TGTGCCAGCTCACCACCGTTGGCTTACAATGAGCAGTTCTTC. Encoded protein: CASSPPLAYNEQFF.